A single sample gave rise to the 2 T cell receptor beta chains below, sequenced in a study of T-cell memory formation after mild COVID-19. TCRdb analysed the 5' RACE reads with MiXCR anew, one entry per CDR3 protein. The table includes around 340,000 distinct CDR3 sequences, around 20% detected once. The sequencing input was PBMCs or a T cell subset sorted from them (not recorded which). All receptors derive from an adult woman who had mild COVID-19 (a few samples of this study predate the infection). Cell type and time point are not known.

This clonotype was seen a handful of times. The chain links TRBV7-6 to TRBJ2-5, with 13 bases that match TRBD2. CDR3 length: 21 residues. Germline lookup yields CDR1 SGHVS and CDR2 FNYEAQ. Trimming took 5 bases from V and 1 from J; bases not matched to a gene: 19. As DNA, the CDR3 is TGTGCCAGCAGCCACCCGGACCTCGAGACTAGCGGGAGGAGGGTCCAAGAGACCCAGTACTTC. Protein product: CASSHPDLETSGRRVQETQYF.

The chain links TRBV20-1 to TRBJ1-3; D is possibly TRBD1 (5 bases). The CDR3 covers 14 residues. Germline V CDR1 and CDR2: DFQATT, SNEGSKA (reference sequence). Trimming stripped 1 base from V and 4 bases from J, with 11 bases between. This CDR3 is CSARGSGDGNTIYF. In DNA form, the CDR3 reads TGCAGTGCTAGAGGATCTGGGGACGGAAACACCATATATTTT.